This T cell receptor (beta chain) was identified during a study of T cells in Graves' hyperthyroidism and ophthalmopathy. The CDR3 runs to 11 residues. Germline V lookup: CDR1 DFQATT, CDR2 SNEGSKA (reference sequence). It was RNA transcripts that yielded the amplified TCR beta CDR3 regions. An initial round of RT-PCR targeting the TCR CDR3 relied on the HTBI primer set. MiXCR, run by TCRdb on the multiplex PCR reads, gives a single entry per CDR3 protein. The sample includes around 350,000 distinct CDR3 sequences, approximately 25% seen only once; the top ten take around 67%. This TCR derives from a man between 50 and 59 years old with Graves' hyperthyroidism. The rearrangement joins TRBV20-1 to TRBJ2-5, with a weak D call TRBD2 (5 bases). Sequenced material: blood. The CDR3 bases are TGCAGCAGCGGACCTCAAGAGACCCAGTACTTC. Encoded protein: CSSGPQETQYF.